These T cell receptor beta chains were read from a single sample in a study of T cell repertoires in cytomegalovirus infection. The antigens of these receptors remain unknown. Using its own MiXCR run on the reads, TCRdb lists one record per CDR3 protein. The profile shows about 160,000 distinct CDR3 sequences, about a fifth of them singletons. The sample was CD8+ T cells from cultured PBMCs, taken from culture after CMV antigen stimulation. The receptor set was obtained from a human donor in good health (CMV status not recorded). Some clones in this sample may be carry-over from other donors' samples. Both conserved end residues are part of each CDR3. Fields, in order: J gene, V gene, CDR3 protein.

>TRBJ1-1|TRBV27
CASTPGLWNTEAFF
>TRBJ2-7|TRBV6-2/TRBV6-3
CASSYRGVSYEQYF
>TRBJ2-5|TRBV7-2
CASSLLEPKGLTWETQYF
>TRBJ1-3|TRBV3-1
CASSQGNTIYF
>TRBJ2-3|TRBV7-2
CASSSFDYTDTQYF
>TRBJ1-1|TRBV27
CASSSSQGWANTEAFF
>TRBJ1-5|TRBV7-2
CASSGSNLSNQPQHF
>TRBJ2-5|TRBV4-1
CASSQAGLLKTQYF
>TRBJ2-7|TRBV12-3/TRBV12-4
CASSLSGVAHEQYF
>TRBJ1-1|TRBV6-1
CASSEKGAWTEAFF
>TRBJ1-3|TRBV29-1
CSVAGQYSGNTIYF